Sequencing of this T cell receptor (beta chain) was carried out in a study of human T cells and chemical hapten exposure. The V and J ends lost 5 bases and 3 bases, in that order; junction bases with no gene match: 9. CDR3 size: 16 residues. For this clonotype: Its target is not known.

As to time point: healthy volunteer bleed at 6 weeks. The authors extracted total RNA from unfractionated whole blood. Study-level findings and limits: TCRs at high frequency, those above 1 in 1000, did not change with DPC sensitization.

TCRdb re-analysed the RACE reads in MiXCR, keeping a single row per CDR3 protein. The table has about 45,000 distinct CDR3 sequences, about 3.5% seen once. Input material: whole blood. The V call is TRBV12-3 or TRBV12-4, the J call TRBJ2-7; the match to TRBD1 covers 11 bases. This sequence originates from a human donor in good health. Some clones in this sample may be carry-over from other donors' samples. CDR3: CASSRPGQGGFYEQYF. The DNA of the CDR3 is TGTGCCAGCAGTCGGCCGGGACAGGGGGGTTTCTACGAGCAGTACTTC.